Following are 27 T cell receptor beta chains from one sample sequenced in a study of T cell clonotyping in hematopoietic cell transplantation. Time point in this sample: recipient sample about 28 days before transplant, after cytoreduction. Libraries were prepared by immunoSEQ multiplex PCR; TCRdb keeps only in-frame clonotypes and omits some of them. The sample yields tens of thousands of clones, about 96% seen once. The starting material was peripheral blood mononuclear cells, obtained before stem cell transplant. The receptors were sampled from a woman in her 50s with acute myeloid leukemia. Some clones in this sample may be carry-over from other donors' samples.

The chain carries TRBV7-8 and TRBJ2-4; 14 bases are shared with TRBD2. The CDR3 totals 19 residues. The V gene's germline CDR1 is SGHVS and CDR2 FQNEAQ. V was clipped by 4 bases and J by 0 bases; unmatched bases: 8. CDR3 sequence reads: CASSSLGTSGRLAKNIQYF. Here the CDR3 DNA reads TGTGCCAGCAGCTCACTCGGGACTAGCGGGAGACTAGCCAAAAACATTCAGTACTTC.

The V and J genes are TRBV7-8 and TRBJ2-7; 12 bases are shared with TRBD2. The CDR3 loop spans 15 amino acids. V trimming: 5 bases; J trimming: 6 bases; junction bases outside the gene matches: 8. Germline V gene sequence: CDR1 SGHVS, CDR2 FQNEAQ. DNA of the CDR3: TGTGCCAGCAGCACTCGACTAGCGGGAGTATCCGAGCAGTACTTC. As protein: CASSTRLAGVSEQYF.

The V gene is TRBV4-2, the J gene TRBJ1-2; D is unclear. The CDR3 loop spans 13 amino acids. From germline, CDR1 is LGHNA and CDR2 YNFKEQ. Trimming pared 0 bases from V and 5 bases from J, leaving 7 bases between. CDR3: CASSQDGVYGYTF. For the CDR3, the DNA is TGTGCCAGCAGCCAAGATGGGGTATATGGCTACACCTTC.

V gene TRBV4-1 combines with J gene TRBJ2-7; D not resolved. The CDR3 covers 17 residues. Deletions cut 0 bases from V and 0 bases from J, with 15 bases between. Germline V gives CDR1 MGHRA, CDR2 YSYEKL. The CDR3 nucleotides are TGCGCCAGCAGCCAAGATGAATGGCACCACAACTCCTACGAGCAGTACTTC. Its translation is CASSQDEWHHNSYEQYF.

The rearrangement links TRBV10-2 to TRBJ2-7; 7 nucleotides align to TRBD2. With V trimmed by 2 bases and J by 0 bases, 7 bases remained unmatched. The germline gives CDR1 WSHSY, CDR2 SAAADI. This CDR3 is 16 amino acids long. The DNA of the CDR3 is TGCGCCAGCAGTGAGGGTGACGGGAGGAGCTCCTACGAGCAGTACTTC. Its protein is CASSEGDGRSSYEQYF.

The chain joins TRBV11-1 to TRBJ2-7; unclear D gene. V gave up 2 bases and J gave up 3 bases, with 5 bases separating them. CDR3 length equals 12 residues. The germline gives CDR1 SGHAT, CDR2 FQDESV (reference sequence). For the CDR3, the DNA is TGTGCCAGCAGCTTAATGAGCTACGAGCAGTACTTC. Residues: CASSLMSYEQYF.

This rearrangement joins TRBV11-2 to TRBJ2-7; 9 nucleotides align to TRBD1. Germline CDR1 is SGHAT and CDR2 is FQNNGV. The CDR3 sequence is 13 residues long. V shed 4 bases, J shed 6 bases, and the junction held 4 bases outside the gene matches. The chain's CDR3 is CASSSTTGGEQYF. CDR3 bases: TGTGCCAGCAGCTCGACGACAGGGGGCGAGCAGTACTTC.

The CDR3 sequence: CATSTSSGDYEQYF. The CDR3 DNA reads as TGTGCCACCAGCACCTCCTCGGGTGACTACGAGCAGTACTTC. J is TRBJ2-7 and V is TRBV15; D unclear. This CDR3 is built from 14 residues. Germline V gives CDR1 LNHNV, CDR2 YYDKDF (reference sequence). Trimming took 4 bases from V and 3 from J, leaving 13 bases between them. Using reference TRBV15 and TRBJ2-7 for the parts outside the CDR3, the full variable domain is DAMVIQNPRYQVTQFGKPVTLSCSQTLNHNVMYWYQQKSSQAPKLLFHYYDKDFNNEADTPDNFQSRRPNTSFCFLDIRSPGLGDTAMYLCATSTSSGDYEQYFGPGTRLTVT.

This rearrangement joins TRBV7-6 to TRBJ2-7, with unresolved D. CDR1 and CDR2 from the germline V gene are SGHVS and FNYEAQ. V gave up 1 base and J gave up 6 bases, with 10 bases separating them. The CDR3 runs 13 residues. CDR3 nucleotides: TGTGCCAGCAGCTTAGGGTTAAGGAGCGAGCAGTACTTC. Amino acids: CASSLGLRSEQYF.

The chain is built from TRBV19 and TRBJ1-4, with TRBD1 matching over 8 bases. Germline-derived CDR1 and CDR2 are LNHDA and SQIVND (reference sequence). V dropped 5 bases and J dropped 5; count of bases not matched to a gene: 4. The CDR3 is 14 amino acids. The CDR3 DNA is TGTGCCAGTAGTCACAGGGGGACCAATGAAAAACTGTTTTTT. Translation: CASSHRGTNEKLFF.

This CDR3 is CASSYTFLGVGEKLFF. The CDR3 DNA reads as TGTGCCAGCAGTTACACCTTCCTGGGTGTGGGGGAAAAACTGTTTTTT. This sequence joins TRBV6-5 and TRBJ1-4; no firm D call. Germline V gene sequence: CDR1 MNHEY, CDR2 SVGAGI. The germline V and J ends were trimmed by 2 bases and 8 bases, with 18 bases remaining between them. The CDR3 is 16 residues long.

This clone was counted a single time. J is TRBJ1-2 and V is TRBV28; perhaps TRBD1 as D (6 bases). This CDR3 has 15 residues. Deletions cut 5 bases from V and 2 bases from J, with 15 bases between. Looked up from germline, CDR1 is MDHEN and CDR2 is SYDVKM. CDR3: CASSPRDTLNYGYTF. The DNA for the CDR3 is TGTGCCAGCAGTCCCCGGGACACCTTAAACTATGGCTACACCTTC.

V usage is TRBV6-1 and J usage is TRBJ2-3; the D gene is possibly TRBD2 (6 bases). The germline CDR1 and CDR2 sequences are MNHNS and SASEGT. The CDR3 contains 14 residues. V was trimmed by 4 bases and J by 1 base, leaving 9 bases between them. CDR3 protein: CASSVTGGTDTQYF. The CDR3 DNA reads TGTGCCAGCAGTGTGACGGGGGGCACAGATACGCAGTATTTT.

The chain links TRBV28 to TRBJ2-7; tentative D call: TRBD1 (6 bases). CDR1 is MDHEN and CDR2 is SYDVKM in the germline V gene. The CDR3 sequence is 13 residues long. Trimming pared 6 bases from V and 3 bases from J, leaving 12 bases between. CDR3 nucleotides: TGTGCCAGCAGCGGGACATACAACTACGAGCAGTACTTC. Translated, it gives CASSGTYNYEQYF.

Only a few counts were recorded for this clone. CDR3 bases: TGTGCCAGCAGTGCACGACGGGAAGGCACTGGGGCCAACGTCCTGACTTTC. Protein: CASSARREGTGANVLTF. The V gene is TRBV2, the J gene TRBJ2-6, with D perhaps matching TRBD2 (5 bases). Germline V CDR1 and CDR2: SNHLY, FYNNEI. There are 17 residues in the CDR3. V lost 4 bases to trimming and J lost 2 bases, with 15 bases between them.

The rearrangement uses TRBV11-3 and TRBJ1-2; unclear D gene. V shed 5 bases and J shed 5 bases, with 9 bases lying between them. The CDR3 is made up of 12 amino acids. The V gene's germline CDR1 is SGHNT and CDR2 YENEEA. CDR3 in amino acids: CASSDRGYGYTF. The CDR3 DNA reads TGTGCCAGCAGCGACCGGGGTTATGGCTACACCTTC.

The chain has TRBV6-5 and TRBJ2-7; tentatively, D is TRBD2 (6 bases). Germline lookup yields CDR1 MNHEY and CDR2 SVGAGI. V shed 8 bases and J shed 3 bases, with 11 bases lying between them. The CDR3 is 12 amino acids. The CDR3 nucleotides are TGTGCCAGCGGCAGGGAGGACTACGAGCAGTACTTC. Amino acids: CASGREDYEQYF.

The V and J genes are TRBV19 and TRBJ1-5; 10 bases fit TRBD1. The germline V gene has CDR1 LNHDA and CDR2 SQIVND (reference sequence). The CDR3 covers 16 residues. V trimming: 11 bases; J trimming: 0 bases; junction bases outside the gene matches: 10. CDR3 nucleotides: TGTGCCTGCCGGGACAGGGGCTTCAGTAGCAATCAGCCCCAGCATTTT. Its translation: CACRDRGFSSNQPQHF.

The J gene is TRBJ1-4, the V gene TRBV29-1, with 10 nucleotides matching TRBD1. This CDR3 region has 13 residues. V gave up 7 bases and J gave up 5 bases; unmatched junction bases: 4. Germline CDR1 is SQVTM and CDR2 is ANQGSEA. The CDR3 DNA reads TGCAGCGGGCAGGACAGGGGGAATGAAAAACTGTTTTTT. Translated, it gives CSGQDRGNEKLFF.

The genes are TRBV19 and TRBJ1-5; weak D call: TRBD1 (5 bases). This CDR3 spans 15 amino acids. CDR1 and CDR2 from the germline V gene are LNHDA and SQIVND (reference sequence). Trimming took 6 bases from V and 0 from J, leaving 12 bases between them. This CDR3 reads CASSPDSNSNQPQHF. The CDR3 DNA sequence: TGTGCCAGTAGCCCTGACAGCAATAGCAATCAGCCCCAGCATTTT.

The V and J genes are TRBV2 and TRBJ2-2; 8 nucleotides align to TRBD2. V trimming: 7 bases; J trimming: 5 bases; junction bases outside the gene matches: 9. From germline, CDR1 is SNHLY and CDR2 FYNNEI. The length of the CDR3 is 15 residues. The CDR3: CASTRSGTSTGELFF. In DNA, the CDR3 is TGTGCCAGCACGAGATCTGGGACTAGTACCGGGGAGCTGTTTTTT.

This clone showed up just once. CDR3 sequence: CSAAKDGGYTF. CDR3 nucleotides: TGCAGTGCCGCAAAGGACGGGGGCTACACCTTC. The V call is TRBV20-1, the J call TRBJ1-2; D gene ambiguous. Deletions cut 6 bases from V and 8 bases from J, with 13 bases between. The CDR3 covers 11 residues. Per germline, CDR1 DFQATT and CDR2 SNEGSKA (reference sequence).

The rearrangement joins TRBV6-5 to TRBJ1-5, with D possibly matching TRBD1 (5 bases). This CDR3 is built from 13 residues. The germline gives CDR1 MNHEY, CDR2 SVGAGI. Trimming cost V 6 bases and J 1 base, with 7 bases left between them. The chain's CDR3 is CASRRDSNQPQHF. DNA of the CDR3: TGTGCCAGCAGGCGGGACAGCAATCAGCCCCAGCATTTT.

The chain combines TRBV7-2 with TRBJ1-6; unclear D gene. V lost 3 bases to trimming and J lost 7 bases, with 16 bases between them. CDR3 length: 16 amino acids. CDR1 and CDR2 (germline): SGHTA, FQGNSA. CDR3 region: CASSLNRVAANSPLHF. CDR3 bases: TGTGCCAGCAGCTTGAATCGGGTGGCTGCCAATTCACCCCTCCACTTT.

For the CDR3, the DNA is TGTGCCTGGAGTCGCGGGGTGGGTGGAAACACCATATATTTT. Translation: CAWSRGVGGNTIYF. V and J are TRBV30 and TRBJ1-3; no clear D gene. This CDR3 region has 14 residues. Trimming cost V 2 bases and J 3 bases, with 11 bases left between them. Germline V gene lookup returns CDR1 GTSNPN and CDR2 SVGIG (reference sequence).

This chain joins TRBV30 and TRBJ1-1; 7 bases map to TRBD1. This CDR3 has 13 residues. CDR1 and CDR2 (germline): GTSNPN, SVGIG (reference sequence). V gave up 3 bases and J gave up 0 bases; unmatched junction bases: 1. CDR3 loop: CAWRGGLNTEAFF. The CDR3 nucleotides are TGTGCCTGGAGAGGGGGCTTGAACACTGAAGCTTTCTTT. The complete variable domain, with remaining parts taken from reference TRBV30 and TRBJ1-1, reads SQTIHQWPATLVQPVGSPLSLECTVEGTSNPNLYWYRQAAGRGLQLLFYSVGIGQISSEVPQNLSASRPQDRQFILSSKKLLLSDSGFYLCAWRGGLNTEAFFGQGTRLTVV.

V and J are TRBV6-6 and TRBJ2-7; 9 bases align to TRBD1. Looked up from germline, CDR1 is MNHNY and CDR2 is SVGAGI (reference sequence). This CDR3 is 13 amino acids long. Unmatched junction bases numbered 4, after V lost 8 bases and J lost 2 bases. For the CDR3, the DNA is TGTGCCAGCCTCGGGACAGGGACCTACGAGCAGTACTTC. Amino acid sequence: CASLGTGTYEQYF.